Included here is one T cell receptor (beta chain) sequence, with context. Its antigen is not identified. The data stem from a study of T cell responses to AZD1222 COVID-19 vaccine. Findings and caveats of the study: Unmutated variant regions are reportedly targeted by nearly half of spike-specific TCRs. Seropositivity was recorded at baseline in only 5 or 6 AZD1222 recipients.

Only in-frame clones appear in the TCRdb table, and some are missing; sequencing was by immunoSEQ multiplex PCR. The sample lists under 150,000 clones, approximately 83% occurring once. In germline, CDR1 is MNHEY, CDR2 SVGEGT. The CDR3 totals 13 residues. Trimming removed 8 bases at V and 0 bases at J, with 10 bases between. The sequence was collected from an adult in good health. The source material was peripheral blood, sampled on day 0 of AZD1222 vaccination. The chain is built from TRBV6-2 or TRBV6-3 and TRBJ2-5, with a possible D match to TRBD2 (5 bases). The CDR3 nucleotides are TGTGCCAGCGGTTCGGGGTACCAAGAGACCCAGTACTTC. Protein product: CASGSGYQETQYF.